This paragraph reports one T cell receptor beta chain. Its antigen is currently not known. Nothing much larger sits one base from this clone, and base qualities are not available. Peripheral blood CD8+ and CD4+ T cells from healthy donors, Susac syndrome patients and multiple sclerosis patients were profiled using high-throughput TCR beta sequencing. The multiple sclerosis controls were treatment-naive patients whose relapsing-remitting disease, either stable or active, fulfilled the revised McDonald criteria. Bulk CD8+ and CD4+ T cells were purified by magnetic negative isolation, whereas CD8+ TEMRA cells were enriched by FACS. Blood was collected in EDTA tubes and processed within 24 hours, with PBMCs isolated through density gradient centrifugation. PBMCs intended for TCR sequencing were cryopreserved in liquid nitrogen and were subsequently thawed in a 37 degrees C water bath. Purity of sorted or isolated CD4+, CD8+ and CD8+ TEMRA cells was at least 90%.

At the junction V is shortened by 4 bases and J by 10 bases; bases outside the gene matches: 10. CDR1 and CDR2, per the germline V gene (reference sequence), are LGHDT and YNNKEL. The CDR3, cysteine through phenylalanine, is 15 amino acids long. This entry keeps only the CDR3 DNA: 45 bases, framed from base 1. The sample comes from a study of CD8 T cells in Susac syndrome (dated by TCRdb to 2018 to 2020). Context from the whole study: Whether CD8+ T cell activation and differentiation in Susac syndrome was antigen driven was tested using repertoire sequencing. What the work shows at the level of the full study, not this receptor alone: The number of individuals in the TCR sequencing and HLA analysis was acknowledged as relatively small.

RNA was extracted using the RNeasy kit, and about 0.5 to 1 ug of the RNA was reverse transcribed with random hexamers. TCR beta CDR3 regions were amplified with the immunoSEQ multiplex PCR assay covering 54 Vbeta and 13 Jbeta segments. Bias from PCR amplification was corrected by using a synthetic template baseline for primer optimization and for computational correction. The study's processing was this. Only productive sequences were kept, with reads annotated to V, D and J genes according to IMGT and analyzed in immunoSEQ Analyzer. Clonality was calculated as one minus the Shannon entropy normalized by log2 of the number of productive unique sequences. For each patient and control, public and private clones were evaluated within the 100 most prevalent clones. Clones were defined as Susac-specific if absent from the healthy and MS cohorts, from roughly 1,100 published viral clones and from other ImmuneACCESS disease sequences. TCRdb's own reprocessing of the public reads used fastp at Q25 and MiXCR and kept productive beta chains. Each entry merges the rows of one CDR3 protein and shows their most common DNA and genes. The V and J calls were not made by the authors but by TCRdb's processing. The sample table shows 55,000 to 85,000 distinct CDR3 sequences, and 96% are seen once. Approximately 0.1% of the sample belongs to the ten largest clones.

This receptor was taken from a human donor with multiple sclerosis. The sequence is built from TRBV3-1 and TRBJ1-6; 7 central bases correspond to TRBD1. The specimen sequenced was CD4+ T cells from PBMCs. The CDR3 is CASSLGQAEGSPLHF. The sequenced DNA is TGTGCCAGCAGCCTAGGACAGGCAGAGGGATCACCCCTCCACTTT.